One and the same sample provided the 30 T cell receptor beta chains below, sequenced in a study of CD8 T cells in ankylosing spondylitis. Study-wide findings and caveats: A TCR beta motif made of 7 to 9 highly homologous variants seemed typical of ankylosing spondylitis blood.

MiXCR, run by TCRdb on the 5' RACE reads, gives a single entry per CDR3 protein. The data contain just under 550,000 distinct CDR3 sequences, 9.5% to 15% of them singletons. These receptors' antigens are unknown. Input material: blood, either unsorted or a sorted T cell fraction (not recorded which). The receptors come from a male donor with ankylosing spondylitis.

The chain uses TRBV20-1 and TRBJ1-6; tentatively, D is TRBD1 (5 bases). Germline V gene lookup returns CDR1 DFQATT and CDR2 SNEGSKA (reference sequence). CDR3 size: 15 residues. V dropped 6 bases and J dropped 2 bases, with 14 bases sitting between them. For the CDR3, the DNA is TGCAGTGCCCTGGAAGGGGTCCCCTATAATTCACCCCTCCACTTT. It specifies CSALEGVPYNSPLHF.

The rearrangement joins TRBV29-1 to TRBJ1-1, with unresolved D. There are 11 residues in the CDR3. Germline assignment: CDR1 SQVTM and CDR2 ANQGSEA. Trimming took 7 bases from V and 7 from J, leaving 13 bases between them. CDR3 nucleotides: TGCAGCGCCCGGACCGAGGATGAAGCTTTCTTT. Translation: CSARTEDEAFF.

Only a few counts were recorded for this clonotype. J is TRBJ1-2 and V is TRBV29-1, with D perhaps matching TRBD1 (6 bases). Germline loops: CDR1 SQVTM, CDR2 ANQGSEA. Trimming left V 7 bases short and J 4 bases short, with 19 bases between. This CDR3 contains 14 residues. The chain's CDR3 is CSAHPGGFGYGYTF. As DNA, the CDR3 is TGCAGCGCCCACCCCGGGGGCTTTGGCTATGGCTACACCTTC.

The rearrangement links TRBV7-2 to TRBJ2-3; D remains ambiguous. This CDR3 comprises 13 residues. V lost 4 bases to trimming and J lost 2 bases, with 7 bases between them. Per the germline V gene, CDR1 is SGHTA and CDR2 is FQGNSA. CDR3 DNA: TGTGCCAGCAGCTCACCGATCACAGATACGCAGTATTTT. The encoded protein is CASSSPITDTQYF.

There are many counts of this clonotype. This sequence joins TRBV15 and TRBJ1-4; TRBD1 might be the D (6 bases). The germline V gene has CDR1 LNHNV and CDR2 YYDKDF (reference sequence). This CDR3 is built from 14 residues. V was cut by 5 bases and J by 8 bases, with 15 bases left in between. CDR3 loop: CATSLRGQGEKLFF. DNA for the CDR3: TGTGCCACCAGCCTCCGCGGGCAGGGGGAAAAACTGTTTTTT.

The genes are TRBV5-1 and TRBJ1-1, with 7 bases matching TRBD1. Germline V gene sequence: CDR1 SGHRS, CDR2 YFSETQ. This CDR3 is built from 15 residues. Losses at the gene ends were 4 bases for V and 6 bases for J; bases not matched to a gene: 12. CDR3 residues: CASSPGRTGTAEAFF. CDR3 sequence (DNA): TGCGCCAGCAGCCCGGGGCGGACAGGTACGGCTGAAGCTTTCTTT.

This clonotype has ten or more counts. The V and J genes are TRBV4-2 and TRBJ2-2; weak D call: TRBD2 (6 bases). The CDR3 is 14 amino acids. Germline V lookup: CDR1 LGHNA, CDR2 YNFKEQ. Deletions cut 5 bases from V and 4 bases from J, with 11 bases between. CDR3 protein: CASSLMEGTGELFF. As DNA, the CDR3 is TGTGCCAGCAGCTTAATGGAGGGCACCGGGGAGCTGTTTTTT.

Relative to its sample, this clonotype is medium-sized (0.01 to 0.1%). The chain uses TRBV5-1 and TRBJ2-3; 7 bases line up with TRBD1. Trimming cost V 4 bases and J 3 bases; bases outside gene matches: 11. The CDR3 covers 16 residues. Germline-derived CDR1 and CDR2 are SGHRS and YFSETQ. The CDR3 nucleotides are TGCGCCAGCAGCCCCCGGGACAGTAGCTGGACAGATACGCAGTATTTT. Translating gives CASSPRDSSWTDTQYF. The variable domain in full, with the rest retrieved from reference TRBV5-1 and TRBJ2-3, is KAGVTQTPRYLIKTRGQQVTLSCSPISGHRSVSWYQQTPGQGLQFLFEYFSETQRNKGNFPGRFSGRQFSNSRSEMNVSTLELGDSALYLCASSPRDSSWTDTQYFGPGTRLTVL.

This sequence joins TRBV6-1 and TRBJ1-5; no reliable D call. CDR1 is MNHNS, CDR2 SASEGT, per germline. CDR3 size: 12 residues. Trimming removed 6 bases at V and 5 bases at J, with 8 bases between. DNA of the CDR3: TGTGCCAGCAGATATTCAGATCAGCCCCAGCATTTT. Protein product: CASRYSDQPQHF.

The rearrangement links TRBV10-3 to TRBJ1-4; D is unresolved. This CDR3 has 14 residues. Germline CDR1 is ENHRY and CDR2 is SYGVKD. V lost 0 bases, J lost 5 bases, and 7 bases lay in between. CDR3 protein: CAISESWTNEKLFF. The CDR3 DNA reads as TGTGCCATCAGTGAGTCTTGGACGAATGAAAAACTGTTTTTT.

The rearrangement joins TRBV5-1 to TRBJ2-3; unclear D gene. The germline CDR1 and CDR2 sequences are SGHRS and YFSETQ. V was trimmed by 3 bases and J by 0 bases, leaving 14 bases between them. The CDR3 sequence is 16 residues long. The CDR3 loop is CASSYFSGISTDTQYF. CDR3 nucleotides: TGCGCCAGCAGCTACTTCTCCGGTATTAGCACAGATACGCAGTATTTT.

The chain carries TRBV5-6 and TRBJ1-1, with TRBD1 matching over 7 bases. There are 14 residues in the CDR3. Germline V gene data show CDR1 as SGHDT and CDR2 as YYEEEE. V was pared by 4 bases and J by 1 base, with 4 bases of the junction left unmatched. The CDR3, as DNA: TGTGCCAGCAGCGGGGACAGACAGAACACTGAAGCTTTCTTT. It yields the protein CASSGDRQNTEAFF.

This chain connects TRBV10-3 to TRBJ2-3; possible D gene TRBD1, 6 bases. V was pared by 8 bases and J by 5 bases, with 17 bases between. The CDR3 extends over 14 amino acids. Germline loops: CDR1 ENHRY, CDR2 SYGVKD. CDR3 sequence: CAIGPGQARDTQYF. In DNA, the CDR3 is TGTGCCATCGGTCCGGGACAAGCAAGAGATACGCAGTATTTT.

The chain recombines TRBV2 with TRBJ2-3; no clear D. V lost 3 bases, J lost 1 base, and 5 bases lay in between. The CDR3 is 13 residues long. In germline, CDR1 is SNHLY, CDR2 FYNNEI. The DNA for the CDR3 is TGTGCCAGCAGTGATCGGGGCACAGATACGCAGTATTTT. Translating it yields CASSDRGTDTQYF.

This clonotype was seen more than once but under ten times. The V and J genes are TRBV11-2 and TRBJ1-1, with D perhaps TRBD1 (6 bases). V was shortened by 4 bases and J by 8 bases, with 14 bases between the two germline ends. This CDR3 spans 13 amino acids. Per germline, CDR1 SGHAT and CDR2 FQNNGV. In nucleotides, the CDR3 is TGTGCCAGCAGCTCAGGGGAGGGATCCGAAGCTTTCTTT. It translates to CASSSGEGSEAFF.

The table lists this clonotype with a few counts. The J gene is TRBJ2-7, the V gene TRBV12-3 or TRBV12-4, with D tentatively TRBD2 (6 bases). The CDR3 is 15 amino acids. V shed 4 bases and J shed 6 bases, with 19 bases lying between them. The CDR3 is CASSWGLNFPGEQYF. The DNA for the CDR3 is TGTGCCAGCAGTTGGGGACTCAATTTCCCTGGCGAGCAGTACTTC.

In this sample, this clonotype turned up many times. The chain uses TRBV5-1 and TRBJ2-1; TRBD1 matches 7 bases. The trim removed 4 bases at V and 8 bases at J, leaving 9 bases unmatched. This CDR3 is 14 amino acids long. Germline values: CDR1 SGHRS, CDR2 YFSETQ. For the CDR3, the DNA is TGCGCCAGCAGCCCACTACAGGGGAGCCATGAGCAGTTCTTC. Translated: CASSPLQGSHEQFF.

This clonotype was seen at least ten times. The chain joins TRBV12-3 or TRBV12-4 to TRBJ1-6; tentative D call: TRBD1 (6 bases). This CDR3 region has 13 residues. Trimming cost V 3 bases and J 7 bases, with 7 bases left between them. CDR3 nucleotide sequence: TGTGCCAGCAGTTTCAGGGGAAATTCACCCCTCCACTTT. It translates to CASSFRGNSPLHF.

The rearrangement joins TRBV3-1 to TRBJ2-5; weak D call: TRBD2 (6 bases). Germline V gives CDR1 LGHDT, CDR2 YNNKEL (reference sequence). The CDR3 sequence is 14 residues long. V was cut by 0 bases and J by 8 bases, with 13 bases left in between. The CDR3 DNA follows: TGTGCCAGCAGCCAAGACGAGCGGGCCTTTACCCAGTACTTC. This codes for CASSQDERAFTQYF.

The chain couples TRBV5-1 to TRBJ2-1, with 11 positions matching TRBD1. This CDR3 contains 15 residues. Losses at the gene ends were 4 bases for V and 6 bases for J; bases not matched to a gene: 6. The V gene's germline CDR1 is SGHRS and CDR2 YFSETQ. CDR3 protein: CASSPGTGGGNEQFF. Here the CDR3 DNA reads TGCGCCAGCAGCCCCGGGACAGGGGGGGGCAATGAGCAGTTCTTC.

This clonotype was seen a handful of times. This sequence joins TRBV13 and TRBJ2-7; D is uncertain. Germline loops: CDR1 PRHDT, CDR2 FYEKMQ (reference sequence). This CDR3 contains 13 residues. Deletions cut 0 bases from V and 7 bases from J, with 10 bases between. As DNA, the CDR3 is TGTGCCAGCAGCTTAGGCGGTGGATTTGAGCAGTACTTC. This translates into CASSLGGGFEQYF.

This clonotype was detected many times. This chain links TRBV24-1 with TRBJ2-1, with D maybe TRBD2 (5 bases). The ends were cut back, 2 bases at V and 1 base at J, with 11 bases in the middle. Germline-derived CDR1 and CDR2 are KGHDR and SFDVKD. The CDR3 covers 16 residues. The CDR3 coding sequence is TGTGCCACCAGTGATTCGCGAGCGGAGTCCTACAATGAGCAGTTCTTC. It encodes CATSDSRAESYNEQFF.

The table lists this clonotype with many counts. This chain uses TRBV7-8 with TRBJ2-2; TRBD1 aligns across 8 bases. CDR1 and CDR2 from the germline V gene are SGHVS and FQNEAQ. V gave up 6 bases and J gave up 5 bases; unmatched junction bases: 5. This CDR3 comprises 14 residues. Here the CDR3 reads CASRDDRGTGELFF. The CDR3 coding sequence is TGTGCCAGCAGAGACGACAGGGGAACCGGGGAGCTGTTTTTT.

This clonotype was counted a few times. The genes are TRBV11-2 and TRBJ2-7; 11 nucleotides line up with TRBD1. Germline CDR1 and CDR2: SGHAT and FQNNGV. This CDR3 spans 16 amino acids. The V segment lost 3 bases and the J segment 9 bases; nucleotides outside the gene matches: 13. The CDR3 region has the DNA TGTGCCAGCAGCTTCCACCACGGGACAGGGGGTTACAGGCAGTACTTC. It yields the protein CASSFHHGTGGYRQYF.

Only a few counts were recorded for this clonotype. The V call is TRBV24-1, the J call TRBJ2-5; D remains ambiguous. This CDR3 spans 13 amino acids. Germline V gene data show CDR1 as KGHDR and CDR2 as SFDVKD. The V gene lost 3 bases and the J gene lost 5 bases, with 9 bases spanning the gap. This CDR3 reads CATSDGSSETQYF. CDR3 nucleotide sequence: TGTGCCACCAGTGATGGCAGCAGCGAGACCCAGTACTTC.

This clonotype turned up a few times. This chain uses TRBV9 with TRBJ2-3, with D maybe TRBD2 (6 bases). The ends were cut back, 0 bases at V and 2 bases at J, with 10 bases in the middle. Looked up from germline, CDR1 is SGDLS and CDR2 is YYNGEE. There are 15 residues in the CDR3. This CDR3 is CASSVGGISTDTQYF. DNA of the CDR3: TGTGCCAGCAGCGTAGGCGGGATTTCCACAGATACGCAGTATTTT.

The chain carries TRBV2 and TRBJ2-1; D is unclear. V shed 6 bases and J shed 1 base, with 7 bases lying between them. Germline CDR1 SNHLY, CDR2 FYNNEI. CDR3 size: 13 residues. For the CDR3, the DNA is TGTGCCAGCAGGATGACATCCTACAATGAGCAGTTCTTC. Its translation is CASRMTSYNEQFF.

This chain connects TRBV11-2 to TRBJ2-7; 7 bases agree with TRBD1. After removal of 6 bases from V and 5 bases from J, the junction contained 16 bases not matched to a gene. Germline values: CDR1 SGHAT, CDR2 FQNNGV. The CDR3 is 16 residues long. The CDR3 reads CASSLSARQGKDEQYF. The CDR3 DNA sequence: TGTGCCAGCAGTTTATCCGCCCGACAGGGAAAGGACGAGCAGTACTTC.

This clonotype was seen a handful of times. This chain links TRBV5-1 with TRBJ2-3; TRBD2 aligns across 10 bases. The CDR3 length is 15 residues. V lost 1 base to trimming and J lost 4 bases; unmatched junction nucleotides: 3. Germline V lookup: CDR1 SGHRS, CDR2 YFSETQ. Written as DNA, the CDR3 is TGCGCCAGCAGCTTGCTAGCGGGAGACTCAGATACGCAGTATTTT. Protein: CASSLLAGDSDTQYF.

The J gene is TRBJ2-6, the V gene TRBV24-1, with unresolved D. This CDR3 spans 13 amino acids. V was clipped by 5 bases and J by 1 base, with 2 bases between them. Germline V lookup: CDR1 KGHDR, CDR2 SFDVKD. CDR3 nucleotide sequence: TGTGCCACCAGTGGGTCTGGGGCCAACGTCCTGACTTTC. Encoded protein: CATSGSGANVLTF.